The entry that follows covers one T cell receptor beta chain sequence. The target antigen is unknown. The CDR3 has 17 residues. The germline gives CDR1 SGHVS, CDR2 FNYEAQ. V was pared by 5 bases and J by 0 bases, with 20 bases between. The sample originates from a study of T cell responses to AZD1222 COVID-19 vaccine. Study-level results: Donors were chiefly white British, with a greater number of females, and clonal diversity was perhaps underestimated.

Here immunoSEQ multiplex PCR was the method, and the copy in TCRdb shows in-frame clones only, minus some. Of 90,000 to 120,000 clones in the sample, 70% to 90% are singletons; the top ten hold about 2.5%. The sequence derives from an adult who received the AZD1222 COVID-19 vaccine. The rearrangement joins TRBV7-6 to TRBJ2-7; D unclear. The sample was peripheral blood, taken 28 days after the second AZD1222 dose. CDR3 in amino acids: CASSPADLASSSYEQYF. The CDR3, as DNA: TGTGCCAGCAGCCCAGCTGACTTAGCTTCGAGCTCCTACGAGCAGTACTTC.